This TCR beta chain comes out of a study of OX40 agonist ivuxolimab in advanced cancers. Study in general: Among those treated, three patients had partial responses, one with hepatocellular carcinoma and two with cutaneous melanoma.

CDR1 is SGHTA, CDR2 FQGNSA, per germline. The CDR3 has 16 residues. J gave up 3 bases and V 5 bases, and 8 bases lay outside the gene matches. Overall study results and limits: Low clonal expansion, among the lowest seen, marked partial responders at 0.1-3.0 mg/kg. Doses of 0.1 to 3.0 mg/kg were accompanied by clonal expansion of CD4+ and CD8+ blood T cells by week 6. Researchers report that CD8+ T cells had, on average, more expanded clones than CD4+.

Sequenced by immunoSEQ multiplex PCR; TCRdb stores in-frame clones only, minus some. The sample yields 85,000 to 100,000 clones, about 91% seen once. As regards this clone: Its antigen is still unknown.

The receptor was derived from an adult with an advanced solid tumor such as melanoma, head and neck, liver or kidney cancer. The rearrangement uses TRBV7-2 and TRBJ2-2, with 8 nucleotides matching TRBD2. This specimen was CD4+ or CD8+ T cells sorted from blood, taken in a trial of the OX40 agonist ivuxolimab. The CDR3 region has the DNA TGTGCCAGCAGCGGCACTAGCGGAGCCCACACCGGGGAGCTGTTTTTT. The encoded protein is CASSGTSGAHTGELFF. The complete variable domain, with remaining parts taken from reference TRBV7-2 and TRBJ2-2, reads GAGVSQSPSNKVTEKGKDVELRCDPISGHTALYWYRQSLGQGLEFLIYFQGNSAPDKSGLPSDRFSAERTGGSVSTLTIQRTQQEDSAVYLCASSGTSGAHTGELFFGEGSRLTVL.